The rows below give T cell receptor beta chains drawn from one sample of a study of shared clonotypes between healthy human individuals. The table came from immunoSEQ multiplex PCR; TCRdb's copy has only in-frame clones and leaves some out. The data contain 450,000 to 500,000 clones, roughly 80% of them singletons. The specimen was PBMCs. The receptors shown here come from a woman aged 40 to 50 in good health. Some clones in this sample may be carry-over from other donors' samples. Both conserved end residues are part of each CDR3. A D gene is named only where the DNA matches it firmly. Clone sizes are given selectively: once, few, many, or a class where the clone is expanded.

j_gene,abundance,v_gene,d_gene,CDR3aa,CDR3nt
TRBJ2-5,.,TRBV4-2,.,CASSQEIVGETQYF,TGTGCCAGCAGCCAAGAAATAGTTGGGGAGACCCAGTACTTC
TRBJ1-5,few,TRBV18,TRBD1,CASSTGQAGNQPQHF,TGTGCCAGCTCAACGGGACAGGCGGGGAATCAGCCCCAGCATTTT
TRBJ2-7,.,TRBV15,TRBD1,CATSREDRVSEQYF,TGTGCCACCAGCAGAGAGGACAGGGTCAGCGAGCAGTACTTC
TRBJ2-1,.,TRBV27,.,CASPPSPGQTYNEQFF,TGTGCCAGTCCGCCATCACCCGGACAGACATACAATGAGCAGTTCTTC
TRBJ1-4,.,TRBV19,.,CASSMGGTTNEKLFF,TGTGCCAGTAGTATGGGGGGGACAACTAATGAAAAACTGTTTTTT
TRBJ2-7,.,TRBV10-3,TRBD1,CASSGTEAYEQYF,TGTGCCAGTTCCGGGACAGAGGCCTACGAGCAGTACTTC
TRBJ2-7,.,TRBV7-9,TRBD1,CASSLGVGTGDLEQYF,TGTGCCAGCAGCTTAGGAGTAGGGACAGGGGACCTCGAGCAGTACTTC
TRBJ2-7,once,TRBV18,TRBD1,CASSPQPPGQGDYEQYF,TGTGCCAGCTCACCACAACCGCCGGGACAGGGAGACTACGAGCAGTACTTC
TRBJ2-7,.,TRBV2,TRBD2,CATPGASGGSYEQYF,TGCGCCACACCCGGGGCTAGCGGGGGGTCCTACGAGCAGTACTTC
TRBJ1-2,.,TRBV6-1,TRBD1,CASSESLGGTDNYGYTF,TGTGCCAGCAGTGAAAGCCTGGGGGGGACAGATAACTATGGCTACACCTTC
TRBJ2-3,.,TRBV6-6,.,CASSYSPSDPTDTQYF,TGTGCCAGCAGTTACTCGCCTAGCGACCCCACAGATACGCAGTATTTT
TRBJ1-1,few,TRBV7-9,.,CASSLQGADTEAFF,TGTGCCAGCAGCTTACAGGGCGCGGACACTGAAGCTTTCTTT
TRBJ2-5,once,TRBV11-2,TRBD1,CASSSAGTDQETQYF,TGTGCCAGCAGTTCCGCCGGGACAGACCAAGAGACCCAGTACTTC
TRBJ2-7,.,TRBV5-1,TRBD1,CASSWNIGTGDSGEQYF,TGCGCCAGCAGCTGGAACATTGGGACAGGGGACTCAGGGGAGCAGTACTTC
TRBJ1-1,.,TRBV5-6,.,CASSFRGRSEAFF,TGTGCCAGCAGCTTCCGTGGGAGATCTGAAGCTTTCTTT
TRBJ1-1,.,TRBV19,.,CASSLGVWGLGMNTEAFF,TGTGCCAGTAGCCTGGGGGTTTGGGGCCTAGGTATGAACACTGAAGCTTTCTTT
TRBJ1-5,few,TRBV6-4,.,CASSPQPGVGNQPQHF,TGTGCCAGCAGCCCTCAACCAGGGGTTGGTAATCAGCCCCAGCATTTT
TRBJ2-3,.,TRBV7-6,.,CASSPDHADTQYF,TGTGCCAGCAGCCCCGATCATGCGGATACGCAGTATTTT
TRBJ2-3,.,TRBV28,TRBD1,CASSPPGQGNSETDTQYF,TGTGCCAGCAGTCCACCGGGACAGGGGAATTCGGAAACAGATACGCAGTATTTT
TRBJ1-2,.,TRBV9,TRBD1,CASSGSEPGQGTNGYTF,TGTGCCAGCAGCGGATCCGAACCGGGACAGGGAACAAATGGCTACACCTTC
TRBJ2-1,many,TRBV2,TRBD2,CASSREASGLVEQFF,TGTGCCAGCTCCCGCGAGGCTAGCGGCCTCGTGGAGCAGTTCTTC
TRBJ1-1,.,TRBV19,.,CASSIVQTPGTEAFF,TGTGCCAGTAGTATAGTGCAGACCCCTGGGACTGAAGCTTTCTTT
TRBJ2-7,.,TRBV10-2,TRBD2,CASRNLAGVYEQYF,TGCGCCAGCAGGAATCTAGCGGGAGTATACGAGCAGTACTTC
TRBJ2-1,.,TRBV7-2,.,CASSLYSSEQFF,TGTGCCAGCAGCTTATATAGCAGTGAGCAGTTCTTC
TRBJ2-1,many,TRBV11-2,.,CASRPGTPYNEQFF,TGTGCCAGCAGGCCCGGGACTCCTTACAATGAGCAGTTCTTC
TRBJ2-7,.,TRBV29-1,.,CSAQGYGYEQYF,TGCAGCGCCCAGGGGTATGGCTACGAGCAGTACTTC
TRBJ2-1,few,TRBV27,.,CASTPRGRGRGEQFF,TGTGCCAGTACCCCACGGGGCAGGGGTCGGGGTGAGCAGTTCTTC
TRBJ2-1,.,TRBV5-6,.,CASTLLETRSYNEQFF,TGTGCCAGCACCCTGCTAGAGACCCGCTCCTACAATGAGCAGTTCTTC
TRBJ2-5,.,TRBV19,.,CASQGQGWSVETQYF,TGTGCCAGCCAGGGCCAGGGATGGTCGGTAGAGACCCAGTACTTC
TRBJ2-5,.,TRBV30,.,CAWSVLASPFRETQYF,TGTGCCTGGAGTGTACTGGCCAGCCCTTTTCGGGAGACCCAGTACTTC
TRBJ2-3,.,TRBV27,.,CASSLRSPLRRTDTQYF,TGTGCCAGCAGTTTACGGTCCCCGTTACGACGCACAGATACGCAGTATTTT
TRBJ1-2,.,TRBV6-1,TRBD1,CASSEPGQGNYGYTF,TGTGCCAGCAGTGAACCGGGACAGGGAAACTATGGCTACACCTTC
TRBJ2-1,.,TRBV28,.,CASSITQGPWHEQFF,TGTGCCAGCAGCATCACCCAGGGACCGTGGCATGAGCAGTTCTTC
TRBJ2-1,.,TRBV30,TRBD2,CAWSPGVAGLNEQFF,TGTGCCTGGAGTCCGGGGGTAGCGGGCTTAAATGAGCAGTTCTTC
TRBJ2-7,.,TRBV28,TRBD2,CASSFPRLAGGHEQYF,TGTGCCAGCAGTTTTCCTAGACTAGCGGGAGGCCACGAGCAGTACTTC
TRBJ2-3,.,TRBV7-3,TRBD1,CASSLDSGGGDTQYF,TGTGCCAGCAGCTTAGACTCAGGGGGTGGGGATACGCAGTATTTT
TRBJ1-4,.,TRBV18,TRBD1,CASSSGQGAEKLFF,TGTGCCAGCTCATCTGGACAGGGGGCTGAAAAACTGTTTTTT
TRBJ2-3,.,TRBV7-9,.,CASSSEDRTDTQYF,TGTGCCAGCAGCTCCGAGGACAGAACAGATACGCAGTATTTT
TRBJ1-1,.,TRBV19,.,CASSTIGGDTEAFF,TGTGCCAGTAGTACGATAGGGGGGGACACTGAAGCTTTCTTT
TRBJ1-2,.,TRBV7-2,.,CASSKISGSGGGYTF,TGTGCCAGCAGTAAAATTTCAGGATCGGGTGGAGGCTACACCTTC
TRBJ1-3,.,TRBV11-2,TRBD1,CASSSTGGSGNTIYF,TGTGCCAGCAGCTCCACAGGGGGCTCTGGAAACACCATATATTTT
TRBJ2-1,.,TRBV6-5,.,CASSKVRNEQFF,TGTGCCAGCAGTAAAGTCCGGAATGAGCAGTTCTTC
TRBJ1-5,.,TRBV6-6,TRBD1,CASSPTGVNNQPQHF,TGTGCCAGCAGTCCGACAGGGGTGAACAATCAGCCCCAGCATTTT
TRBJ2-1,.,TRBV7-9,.,CASSPSLFYNEQFF,TGTGCCAGCAGCCCCTCACTATTCTACAATGAGCAGTTCTTC
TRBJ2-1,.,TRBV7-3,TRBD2,CASSPGVSGRDYNEQFF,TGTGCCAGCAGCCCTGGGGTTAGTGGGAGGGATTACAATGAGCAGTTCTTC
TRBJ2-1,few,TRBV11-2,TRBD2,CASSLGTSALSYNEQFF,TGTGCCAGCAGCTTAGGCACTAGCGCCCTGTCCTACAATGAGCAGTTCTTC
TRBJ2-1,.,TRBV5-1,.,CASSLVWGLGSYNGEQFF,TGCGCCAGCAGCTTGGTTTGGGGACTCGGGTCCTACAATGGTGAGCAGTTCTTC
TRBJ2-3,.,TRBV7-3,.,CASSPGAAGDTQYF,TGTGCCAGCAGCCCAGGGGCAGCGGGAGATACGCAGTATTTT
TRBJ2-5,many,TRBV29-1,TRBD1,CSVRRTGGFETQYF,TGCAGCGTAAGACGGACAGGGGGCTTCGAGACCCAGTACTTC
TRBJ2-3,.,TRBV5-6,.,CASSLVRQGGTDTQYF,TGTGCCAGCAGCTTGGTAAGGCAAGGAGGCACAGATACGCAGTATTTT
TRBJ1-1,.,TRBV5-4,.,CASSSFSRTEAFF,TGTGCCAGCAGCTCTTTCTCGCGCACTGAAGCTTTCTTT
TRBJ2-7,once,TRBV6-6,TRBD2,CASRGLAGPSYEQYF,TGTGCCAGCAGGGGACTAGCGGGACCCTCCTACGAGCAGTACTTC
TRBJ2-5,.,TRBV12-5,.,CASGRGGQETQYF,TGTGCTAGTGGGCGGGGAGGCCAAGAGACCCAGTACTTC
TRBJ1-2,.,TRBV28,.,CASSVQLANYGYTF,TGTGCCAGCTCAGTTCAGCTAGCTAACTATGGCTACACCTTC
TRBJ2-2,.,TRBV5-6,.,CASSLGARDTGELFF,TGTGCCAGCAGCTTGGGGGCTAGGGACACCGGGGAGCTGTTTTTT
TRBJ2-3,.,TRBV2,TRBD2,CASSETASGAPSTDTQYF,TGTGCCAGCAGTGAAACGGCTAGCGGGGCGCCTAGCACAGATACGCAGTATTTT
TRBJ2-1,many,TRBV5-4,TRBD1,CASSLGDRDNEQFF,TGTGCCAGCAGCTTGGGGGACAGGGACAATGAGCAGTTCTTC
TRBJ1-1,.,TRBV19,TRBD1,CASSIPGQTATEAFF,TGTGCCAGTAGTATCCCGGGACAGACCGCCACTGAAGCTTTCTTT
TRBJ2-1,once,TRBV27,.,CASSLSTGPNYNEQFF,TGTGCCAGCAGTTTGTCCACAGGGCCTAACTACAATGAGCAGTTCTTC